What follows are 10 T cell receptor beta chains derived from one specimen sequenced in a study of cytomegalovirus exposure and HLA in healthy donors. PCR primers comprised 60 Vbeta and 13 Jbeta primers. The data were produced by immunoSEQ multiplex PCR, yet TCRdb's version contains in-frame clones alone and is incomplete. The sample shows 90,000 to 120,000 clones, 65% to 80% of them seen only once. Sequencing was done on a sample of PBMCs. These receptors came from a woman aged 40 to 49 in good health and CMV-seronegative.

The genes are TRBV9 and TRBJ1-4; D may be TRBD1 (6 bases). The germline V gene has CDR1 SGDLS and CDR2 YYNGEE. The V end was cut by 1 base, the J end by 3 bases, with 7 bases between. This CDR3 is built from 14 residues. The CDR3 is CASSVRGSNEKLFF. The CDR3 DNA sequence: TGTGCCAGCAGCGTAAGGGGGTCTAATGAAAAACTGTTTTTT.

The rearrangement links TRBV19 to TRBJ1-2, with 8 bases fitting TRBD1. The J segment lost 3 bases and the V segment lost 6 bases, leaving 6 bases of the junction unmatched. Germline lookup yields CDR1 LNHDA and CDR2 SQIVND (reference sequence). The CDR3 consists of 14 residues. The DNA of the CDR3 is TGTGCCAGTAGACAAGACAGGGGAGACTATGGCTACACCTTC. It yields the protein CASRQDRGDYGYTF. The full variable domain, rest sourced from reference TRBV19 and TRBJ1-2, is DGGITQSPKYLFRKEGQNVTLSCEQNLNHDAMYWYRQDPGQGLRLIYYSQIVNDFQKGDIAEGYSVSREKKESFPLTVTSAQKNPTAFYLCASRQDRGDYGYTFGSGTRLTVV.

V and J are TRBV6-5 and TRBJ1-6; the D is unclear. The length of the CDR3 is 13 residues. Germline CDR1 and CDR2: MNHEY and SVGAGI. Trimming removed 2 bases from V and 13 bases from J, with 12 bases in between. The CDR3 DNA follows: TGTGCCAGCAGTTACGAGGCGGGTTCGCCCCTCCACTTT. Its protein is CASSYEAGSPLHF.

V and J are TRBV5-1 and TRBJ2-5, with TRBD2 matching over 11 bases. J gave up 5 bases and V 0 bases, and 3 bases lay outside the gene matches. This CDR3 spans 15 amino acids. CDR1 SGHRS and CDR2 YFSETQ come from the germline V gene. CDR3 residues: CASSLGSGGAETQYF. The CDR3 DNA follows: TGCGCCAGCAGCTTGGGTAGCGGGGGGGCCGAGACCCAGTACTTC.

The CDR3 loop is CASSLGASGSQETQYF. CDR3 DNA sequence: TGTGCCAGCAGCTTAGGGGCTAGCGGTTCCCAGGAGACCCAGTACTTC. J is TRBJ2-5 and V is TRBV7-2; TRBD2 aligns across 7 bases. Germline CDR1 is SGHTA and CDR2 is FQGNSA. The CDR3 length is 16 residues. Trimming cost V 1 base and J 5 bases; bases outside gene matches: 10.

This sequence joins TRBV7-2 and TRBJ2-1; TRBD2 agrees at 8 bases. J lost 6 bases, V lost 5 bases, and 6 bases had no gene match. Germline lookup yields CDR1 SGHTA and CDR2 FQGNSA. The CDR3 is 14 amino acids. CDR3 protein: CASSLGLARNEQFF. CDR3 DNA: TGTGCCAGCAGCCTTGGACTAGCTCGCAATGAGCAGTTCTTC.

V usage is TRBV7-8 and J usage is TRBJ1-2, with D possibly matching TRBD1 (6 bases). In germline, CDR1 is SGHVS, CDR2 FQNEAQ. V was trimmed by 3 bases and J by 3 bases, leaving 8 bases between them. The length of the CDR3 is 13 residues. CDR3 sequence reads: CASSLAGDYGYTF. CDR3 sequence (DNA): TGTGCCAGCAGCTTGGCAGGGGACTATGGCTACACCTTC. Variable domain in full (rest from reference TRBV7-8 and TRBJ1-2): GAGVSQSPRYKVAKRGQDVALRCDPISGHVSLFWYQQALGQGPEFLTYFQNEAQLDKSGLPSDRFFAERPEGSVSTLKIQRTQQEDSAVYLCASSLAGDYGYTFGSGTRLTVV.

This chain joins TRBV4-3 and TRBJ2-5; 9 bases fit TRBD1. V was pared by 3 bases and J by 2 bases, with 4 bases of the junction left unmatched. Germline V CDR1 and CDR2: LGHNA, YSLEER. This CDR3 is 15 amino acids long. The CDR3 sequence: CASSQGTGWQETQYF. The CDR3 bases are TGCGCCAGCAGCCAGGGGACAGGGTGGCAAGAGACCCAGTACTTC.

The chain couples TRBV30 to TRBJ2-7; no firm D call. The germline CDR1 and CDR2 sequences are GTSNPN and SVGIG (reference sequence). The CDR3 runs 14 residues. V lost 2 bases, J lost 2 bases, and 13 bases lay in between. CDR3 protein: CAWSSIESTYEQYF. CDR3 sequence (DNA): TGTGCCTGGAGTTCTATAGAATCTACCTACGAGCAGTACTTC.

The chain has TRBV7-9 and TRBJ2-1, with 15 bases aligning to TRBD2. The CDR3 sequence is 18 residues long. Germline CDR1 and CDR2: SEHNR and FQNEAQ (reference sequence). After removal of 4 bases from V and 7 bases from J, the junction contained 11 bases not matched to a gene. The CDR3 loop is CASSYQPGLAGGQNEQFF. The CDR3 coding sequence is TGTGCCAGCAGCTACCAACCCGGACTAGCGGGAGGGCAGAATGAGCAGTTCTTC.